These 9 T cell receptor beta chains were sequenced from one sample in a study of blood T cell repertoires in COVID-19. The protocol was immunoSEQ multiplex PCR, while the TCRdb copy is restricted to in-frame clones and leaves out a portion. There are under 450,000 clones in the sample; roughly nine tenths occur only once, and more than 0.85% lies in the top ten. Sequenced: PBMCs or T cells enriched from blood (not recorded which). The receptors originated from a woman aged 35 to 49 who had been exposed to COVID-19.

This clone has a handful of counts. The V gene is TRBV7-8, the J gene TRBJ2-7; D not resolved. CDR1 and CDR2 (germline): SGHVS, FQNEAQ. Trimming stripped 0 bases from V and 7 bases from J, with 13 bases between. CDR3 length equals 14 residues. This CDR3 reads CASSLAAFYGEQYF. CDR3 sequence (DNA): TGTGCCAGCAGCTTAGCGGCCTTCTACGGGGAGCAGTACTTC.

In this sample, this clone turned up once. The rearrangement uses TRBV2 and TRBJ1-3; TRBD1 aligns across 12 bases. V gave up 6 bases and J gave up 5 bases; unmatched junction bases: 8. CDR1 is SNHLY, CDR2 FYNNEI, per germline. This CDR3 spans 16 amino acids. The CDR3 nucleotides are TGTGCCAGCAGAAATACCGGGACAGGGGGCCGAAACACCATATATTTT. Translating it yields CASRNTGTGGRNTIYF. Complete variable domain (other parts from reference TRBV2 and TRBJ1-3): EPEVTQTPSHQVTQMGQEVILRCVPISNHLYFYWYRQILGQKVEFLVSFYNNEISEKSEIFDDQFSVERPDGSNFTLKIRSTKLEDSAMYFCASRNTGTGGRNTIYFGEGSWLTVV.

J is TRBJ1-1 and V is TRBV11-3, with 8 bases matching TRBD1. The CDR3 has 15 amino acids. Germline CDR1 reads SGHNT; CDR2 reads YENEEA. The J segment lost 1 base and the V segment lost 8 bases, leaving 9 bases of the junction unmatched. CDR3 sequence reads: CASGPDRAKNTEAFF. CDR3 sequence (DNA): TGTGCCAGCGGGCCGGACAGGGCAAAGAACACTGAAGCTTTCTTT.

CDR3 region: CASSLIPTGINYGYTF. CDR3 DNA: TGCGCCAGCAGCCTCATCCCAACAGGGATTAACTATGGCTACACCTTC. The V gene is TRBV5-1, the J gene TRBJ1-2; TRBD1 might be the D (6 bases). The germline V gene encodes CDR1 SGHRS and CDR2 YFSETQ. The CDR3 runs to 16 residues. V shed 4 bases and J shed 1 base, with 17 bases lying between them.

The chain links TRBV7-2 to TRBJ2-1, with D perhaps matching TRBD2 (5 bases). V lost 0 bases, J lost 6 bases, and 9 bases lay in between. Germline V lookup: CDR1 SGHTA, CDR2 FQGNSA. The CDR3 spans 14 residues. The CDR3 nucleotides read TGTGCCAGCAGCTTAGCTAGCGTAGGCAATGAGCAGTTCTTC. As protein: CASSLASVGNEQFF.

The chain uses TRBV7-8 and TRBJ1-6; possible D gene TRBD1, 6 bases. Trimming stripped 3 bases from V and 0 bases from J, with 15 bases between. Germline lookup yields CDR1 SGHVS and CDR2 FQNEAQ. The CDR3 covers 18 residues. CDR3: CASSFGLGQSSYNSPLHF. The DNA for the CDR3 is TGTGCCAGCAGCTTTGGTCTCGGACAGAGCTCCTATAATTCACCCCTCCACTTT.

The chain uses TRBV9 and TRBJ2-7; 7 bases agree with TRBD1. CDR3 size: 13 residues. Trimming at V came to 3 bases and at J to 3 bases, leaving 3 bases not matched to a gene. Germline CDR1 and CDR2: SGDLS and YYNGEE. Here the CDR3 reads CASSGTGDYEQYF. The DNA for the CDR3 is TGTGCCAGCAGCGGAACAGGGGACTACGAGCAGTACTTC.

The CDR3 DNA reads TGTGCCAGCAGCTTAGCTAGCGGGGGCGATACGCAGTATTTT. Translating gives CASSLASGGDTQYF. The rearrangement links TRBV7-6 to TRBJ2-3; TRBD2 matches at 9 bases. Germline CDR1 is SGHVS and CDR2 is FNYEAQ. There are 14 residues in the CDR3. With V trimmed by 0 bases and J by 6 bases, 1 base remained unmatched.

The gene calls are TRBV6-5 and TRBJ1-1; D not certain. The CDR3 is made up of 12 amino acids. Germline V lookup: CDR1 MNHEY, CDR2 SVGAGI. V shed 4 bases and J shed 2 bases, with 5 bases lying between them. The chain's CDR3 is CASSSYNTEAFF. The CDR3 coding sequence is TGTGCCAGCAGTTCCTATAACACTGAAGCTTTCTTT.